The following is a T cell receptor (beta chain) sequence with its context. In its sample, this clonotype was seen a few times. This receptor's antigen is unknown. Per-nucleotide qualities are absent, and no much larger clonotype sits a single base away. Ends trimmed: V by 4 bases, J by 0 bases; bases unmatched to a gene: 15. The germline V gene (reference sequence) specifies DFQATT as CDR1 and SNEGSKA as CDR2. From the cysteine up to the phenylalanine, the CDR3 has a length of 18 residues. Only the CDR3 DNA is retained, 54 bases long and in frame from the first base. The sample comes from a study of early T cells in non-severe SARS-CoV-2 infection (dated by TCRdb to the early 2020s). Regarding the study in general: Bulk RNA from unsorted whole blood was used for TCR sequencing, so alpha and beta chains could not be paired. The full study reports these points: Matching against VDJdb was skewed toward anti-spike CD8 responses, likely underestimated virus-specific expansions, and missed private and CD4 specificities.

This was a case-control study nested in a cohort of healthcare workers in London, UK, who had nasopharyngeal swab PCR tests and blood samples taken every week. Between 23 and 31 March 2020, the week of the UK lockdown, healthcare workers were enrolled and then followed up weekly for as long as 16 weeks. Library creation used 5' RACE. The sequencing machine was a NextSeq 500. The TCR library protocol attached unique molecular identifiers to individual cDNA molecules to correct for sequencing error and PCR bias. Both TCR alpha and beta chains were sequenced, and tight co-correlation was observed between alpha and beta sequence abundances in each sample. Under the source paper's analysis protocol: Decombinator V4 was used to perform V gene, J gene and CDR3 annotation of TCR sequences. TCRs were defined as expanded if a significant change between any two time points was detected under a Poisson model with p below 0.0001. TCR abundances were normalised to the total number of TCRs sequenced in each sample and reported as counts per million. MAIT TCRs were defined by TRAV1-2 paired with TRAJ12, TRAJ20 or TRAJ33, and iNKT TCRs by TRAV10 paired with TRAJ18. VDJdb, accessed 1 November 2021, was searched for CMV, EBV and SARS-CoV-2 annotated TCRs, with TCRs annotated for multiple antigens excluded. TCRdb reprocessing: public reads trimmed at Q25 with fastp, clones called with MiXCR, in-frame beta chains kept. CDR3 protein duplicates are merged, each entry listing the most common genes and DNA. TCRdb, rather than the study authors, made the V and J calls. Recorded for this sample are 75,000 to 95,000 distinct CDR3 sequences; approximately 17% of them occurred a single time. The top ten constitute 4.5% to 6.5% of the sample.

This specimen was whole blood, taken at baseline. The chain employs TRBV20-1 and TRBJ2-7, and 10 junction bases match TRBD2. The receptor comes from an adult who was a healthcare worker with PCR-confirmed SARS-CoV-2 infection or an uninfected control (not recorded which). The CDR3 region reads CSATDLRAGGAPSYEQYF. In nucleotides, the sequence is TGCAGTGCTACCGACCTCCGAGCGGGAGGGGCCCCCTCCTACGAGCAGTACTTC.